This T cell receptor (beta chain) was retrieved from a study of T cell responses to AZD1222 COVID-19 vaccine. Trimming removed 6 bases from V and 5 bases from J, with 19 bases in between. This CDR3 spans 15 amino acids. The germline gives CDR1 MDHEN, CDR2 SYDVKM. The table came from immunoSEQ multiplex PCR; TCRdb's copy has only in-frame clones and leaves some out. Here the sample spans some 180,000 clones, about 90% being singletons. The input for sequencing was peripheral blood, taken on day 0 of AZD1222 vaccination. This TCR was sampled from an adult in good health. V is TRBV28 and J is TRBJ1-1; D call uncertain. Here the CDR3 DNA reads TGTGCCAGCAGACCGATCCCCGGGGATAGGACTGAAGCTTTCTTT. Translation gives CASRPIPGDRTEAFF.